Following are 10 T cell receptor beta chains from one sample sequenced in a study of patients and donors after allogeneic stem cell transplantation. TCRdb recomputed calls from the RT-PCR reads with MiXCR, one row per CDR3 protein. The table includes about 960,000 distinct CDR3 sequences, about a sixth detected once. What was sequenced was blood, either unsorted or a sorted T cell fraction (not recorded which). The receptors were gathered from a human donor who was either an allogeneic HSCT recipient or a stem cell or donor lymphocyte infusion donor (not recorded which). It is not recorded whose cells these are; they may come from a transplant donor.

The chain uses TRBV12-3 or TRBV12-4 and TRBJ1-5; D remains unclear. V lost 7 bases and J 11 bases, leaving 18 bases between the germline ends. The CDR3 contains 13 residues. The CDR3 sequence: CASKMEGAKTQHF. For the CDR3, the DNA is TGTGCCAGCAAAATGGAGGGTGCGAAGACCCAGCATTTT.

This chain connects TRBV27 to TRBJ2-7; weak D call: TRBD1 (5 bases). The germline gives CDR1 MNHEY, CDR2 SMNVEV (reference sequence). V dropped 0 bases and J dropped 2 bases, with 11 bases sitting between them. This CDR3 is 15 amino acids long. CDR3 loop: CASSLSRTKTYEQYF. The CDR3 DNA sequence: TGTGCCAGCAGTTTATCGCGGACAAAGACCTACGAGCAGTACTTC.

This clonotype appeared a few times. The rearrangement joins TRBV27 to TRBJ2-4, with a weak D call TRBD1 (6 bases). The CDR3 runs to 15 residues. V gave up 0 bases and J gave up 8 bases, with 14 bases separating them. Germline values: CDR1 MNHEY, CDR2 SMNVEV (reference sequence). The CDR3 region is CASSLSPDSPHIQYF. CDR3 in DNA: TGTGCCAGCAGTTTATCCCCGGACAGTCCGCACATTCAGTACTTC.

Turning to this clonotype: It may be a read error: a sequence one base away is much more abundant. The chain uses TRBV6-1 and TRBJ2-3; D gene ambiguous. Germline-derived CDR1 and CDR2 are MNHNS and SASEGT. This CDR3 has 12 amino acids. Between the trimmed V and J ends, which lost 3 bases and 2 bases, there was a span of 3 bases. The CDR3, as DNA: TGTGCCAGCAGTGATCCCACAGATACGCAGTATTTT. It yields the protein CASSDPTDTQYF.

CDR3 region: CASSPIRDRGHEQYF. In nucleotides, the CDR3 is TGTGCCAGCAGCCCCATCCGGGACAGGGGCCACGAGCAGTACTTC. V is TRBV9 and J is TRBJ2-7; 10 bases line up with TRBD1. CDR3 size: 15 residues. Germline V lookup: CDR1 SGDLS, CDR2 YYNGEE. V shed 4 bases, J shed 5 bases, and the junction held 9 bases outside the gene matches.

This clonotype was counted a few times. The rearrangement uses TRBV6-1 and TRBJ1-1, with 8 bases that match TRBD1. The germline V gene encodes CDR1 MNHNS and CDR2 SASEGT. V lost 5 bases, J lost 3 bases, and 5 bases stayed unmatched. This CDR3 spans 14 amino acids. The CDR3 is CASSNRGSDTEAFF. In nucleotides, the CDR3 is TGTGCCAGCAGTAACAGGGGGTCGGACACTGAAGCTTTCTTT.

This clonotype occurred a few times. The J gene is TRBJ2-5, the V gene TRBV27; D may be TRBD1 (6 bases). CDR1 is MNHEY and CDR2 is SMNVEV in the germline V gene (reference sequence). The CDR3 runs to 15 residues. The V end was cut by 3 bases, the J end by 0 bases, with 11 bases between. The CDR3, as DNA: TGTGCCAGCAGTTTCATCCGGGACAACCAAGAGACCCAGTACTTC. Encoded protein: CASSFIRDNQETQYF.

There are many counts of this clonotype. This chain links TRBV2 with TRBJ1-2; D is unresolved. Germline lookup yields CDR1 SNHLY and CDR2 FYNNEI. The V end was cut by 6 bases, the J end by 1 base, with 9 bases between. The CDR3 covers 13 residues. The CDR3 bases are TGTGCCAGCAGACCCGACGGTAACTATGGCTACACCTTC. Residues: CASRPDGNYGYTF.

Only a few counts were recorded for this clonotype. The genes are TRBV2 and TRBJ1-2, with 11 positions matching TRBD1. There are 14 residues in the CDR3. V lost 10 bases and J lost 8; bases outside the gene matches: 12. The germline V gene has CDR1 SNHLY and CDR2 FYNNEI. For the CDR3, the DNA is TGTGCCACCAAGGACAGGGGGCGCATCAACGGCTACACCTTC. This sequence encodes CATKDRGRINGYTF.

The CDR3 region has the DNA TGTGCCAGCAGCCAGACTAGCGGGCACTACAATGAGCAGTTCTTC. It codes for CASSQTSGHYNEQFF. The genes are TRBV3-1 and TRBJ2-1, with TRBD2 matching over 10 bases. The CDR3 covers 15 residues. Looked up from germline, CDR1 is LGHDT and CDR2 is YNNKEL (reference sequence). The trim removed 3 bases at V and 3 bases at J, leaving 2 bases unmatched.